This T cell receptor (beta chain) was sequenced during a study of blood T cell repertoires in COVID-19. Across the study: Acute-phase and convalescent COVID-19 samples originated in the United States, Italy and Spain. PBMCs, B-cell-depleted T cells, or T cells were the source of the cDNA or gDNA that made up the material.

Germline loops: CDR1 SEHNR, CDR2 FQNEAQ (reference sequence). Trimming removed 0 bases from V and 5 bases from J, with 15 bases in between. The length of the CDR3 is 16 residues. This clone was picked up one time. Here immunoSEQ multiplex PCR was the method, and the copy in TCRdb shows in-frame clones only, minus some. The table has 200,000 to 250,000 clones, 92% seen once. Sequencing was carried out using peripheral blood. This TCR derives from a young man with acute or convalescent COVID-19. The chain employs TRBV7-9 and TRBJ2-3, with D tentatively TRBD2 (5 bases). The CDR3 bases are TGTGCCAGCAGCTTAGCCGGAGGAGCAGGCAGAGATACGCAGTATTTT. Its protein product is CASSLAGGAGRDTQYF.